This TCR beta chain was profiled in a study of blood T cell repertoires in COVID-19 (dated by TCRdb to the early 2020s). Turning to the overall study: Samples covering the acute and convalescent phases of COVID-19 were provided by collaborators in the United States, Italy and Spain. HLA class I and class II types, where available, came from metadata supplied by the sample provider rather than from assay-based typing. The material from the prospective study consisted of cDNA or gDNA derived from T cells, B-cell-depleted T cells, or PBMCs. Nearly every sample came with metadata listing a de-identified subject ID, COVID-19 status, age in years and sex. A freely available public database, intended as a resource for researchers studying the immune response to SARS-CoV-2, is where the repertoires were released. Samples were obtained from the ongoing ImmuneRACE study (first 160 participants) and from about 1,300 subjects provided by 6 global collaborators. The dataset comprised deeply sampled blood TCRbeta repertoires from subjects exposed to, actively infected with, or recovered from COVID-19. The full study reports these points: The quantity of clinical and demographic metadata differed by source and by participant and was supplied without curation.

The immunoSEQ Assay, a bias-controlled multiplex PCR, was used to amplify TCRbeta CDR3 regions from genomic DNA. For the original study's pipeline: The number of nucleated cells in each sample was estimated from the amplification of reference gene primers within the assay. Sequence reads were collapsed and filtered to measure the absolute abundance of every unique TCRbeta CDR3 rearrangement. For each sample, productive Simpson clonality was calculated as the square root of Simpson's diversity index over productive rearrangements. In TCRdb, the immuneACCESS table is reduced to in-frame sequences with V and J assigned. These tables do not hold every clone; where another copy was compared, an unresolved V gene accounts for under half, and the others remain unexplained. V and J calls and clone size are as listed in that table; D and trimming were resolved from the DNA. The sample includes 250,000 to 350,000 clones, with around 85% observed a single time. The ten biggest clones cover roughly 1.5% of the sample.

In Seattle, one collaborating source enrolled patients while the infection was active and tracked those patients longitudinally over the course of disease. Whole blood was collected in K2EDTA tubes by collaborating institutions according to the institutions' own protocols. For TCRbeta analysis, collaborator samples were shipped as frozen whole blood, as isolated PBMCs, or as DNA extracted from either sample type. To note about this clone: Its antigen is still unknown. One base away there is no much larger clone; base qualities are not given.

Sequenced sample: peripheral blood. The sequence was obtained from a human donor with COVID-19, enrolled during active disease. The donor label of this sample is uncertain.

The nucleotide sequence is TGTGCCAGCAGTCTATCAGGGGGAAGTTGGGCCGGGGAGCTGTTTTTT. This yields the protein CASSLSGGSWAGELFF. The sequence joins TRBV11-3 to TRBJ2-2; 7 central nucleotides agree with TRBD1. From the cysteine through the phenylalanine, the CDR3 covers 16 amino acids. This entry keeps only the CDR3 DNA: 48 bases, framed from base 1. CDR1 SGHNT and CDR2 YENEEA were looked up in the germline V gene. The germline V end is reduced by 6 bases and the J end by 6 bases; junction bases left unmatched: 13. Full variable domain (CDR3 extended with the reference TRBV11-3 and TRBJ2-2 proteins): EAGVVQSPRYKIIEKKQPVAFWCNPISGHNTLYWYLQNLGQGPELLIRYENEEAVDDSQLPKDRFSAERLKGVDSTLKIQPAELGDSAVYLCASSLSGGSWAGELFFGEGSRLTVL.